These T cell receptor beta chains were read from a single sample in a study of blood T cell repertoires in COVID-19. Sequencing was performed with immunoSEQ multiplex PCR; in TCRdb, only in-frame clones are kept and a portion is missing. Among about 290,000 clones, nearly 90% were seen once, and the ten largest hold 11%. The sequenced material came from peripheral blood. Receptors originate from a woman aged 30 to 39 with COVID-19, enrolled during active disease. Both conserved end residues are part of each CDR3. Clone size is not always given. Where it is, it says once, few, many or a class for expanded clones.

>.|TRBJ1-3|TRBV28
CASSAQRKADTIYF
>.|TRBJ2-7|TRBV3-1/TRBV3-2
CASSKDRRDYEQYF
>.|TRBJ2-1|TRBV6-5
CASSYKRGVYNEQFF
>.|TRBJ1-3|TRBV5-1
CASSNDRGGNTIYF
>.|TRBJ2-2|TRBV27
CASRTIRGRPGELFF
>.|TRBJ1-5|TRBV19
CASSMRRQGVDQPQHF
>.|TRBJ1-5|TRBV11-2
CASSGGDRGLRNQPQHF
>.|TRBJ1-6|TRBV6-5
CASSFAGQGSSPLHF
>.|TRBJ2-5|TRBV10-3
CAISGPGLQETQYF
>.|TRBJ2-3|TRBV5-1
CASSLATSGGAYTQYF
>.|TRBJ2-3|TRBV6-6
CASRGGGATDTQYF
>.|TRBJ2-7|TRBV5-5
CASSFATGTYEQYF
>few|TRBJ2-3|TRBV27
CASSLFQPTTDTQYF
>.|TRBJ1-4|TRBV10-3
CAISESQDMLFF
>.|TRBJ1-2|TRBV21-1
CASSPGGSETYYGYTF
>.|TRBJ2-1|TRBV6-5
CASRERGGWNEQFF
>once|TRBJ1-2|TRBV18
CASSPPGQGPIKTF
>.|TRBJ1-6|TRBV5-5
CASSMDRGTYNSPLHF
>.|TRBJ2-4|TRBV2
CASRLLAGGTKNIQYF
>.|TRBJ2-1|TRBV28
CASSRAGNYNEQFF
>.|TRBJ1-2|TRBV30
CAWSASRGYGYTF
>.|TRBJ2-3|TRBV27
CASPVSVGPGLAGTGQSTDTQYF
>.|TRBJ2-3|TRBV12-2
CASRLRPGRGPGGSSTDTQYF
>.|TRBJ1-1|TRBV7-9
CASSFPGGNTEAFF
>.|TRBJ2-5|TRBV2
CASVGRRFQETQYF
>.|TRBJ2-7|TRBV5-1
CASSLSGGNYEQYF
>.|TRBJ1-6|TRBV10-3
CAISESSIFGGSPLHF
>.|TRBJ1-3|TRBV19
CASSQGASGNTIYF
>.|TRBJ2-6|TRBV11-2
CASSPGGSGANVLTF
>.|TRBJ1-1|TRBV7-8
CASSLLDRTEAFF
>few|TRBJ1-5|TRBV28
CASSNRDSNQPQHF
>.|TRBJ2-7|TRBV5-8
CASSLASLAYEQYF